This record concerns one T cell receptor beta chain sequence. Each sample had two DNA replicates, about 0.52 ug blood or roughly 1.6 ug tissue. Generated by immunoSEQ multiplex PCR, the TCRdb table keeps only in-frame clones and is missing some. This table holds some 11,000 clones, approximately 78% found once. Deletions cut 4 bases from V and 0 bases from J, with 11 bases between. The CDR3 totals 15 residues. Germline V gene sequence: CDR1 SGHDN, CDR2 FVKESK. The source of the sample is a study of early stage breast cancer tumors. The sequencing input was breast tumor tissue. The TCR was taken from a person aged 40 to 49 with breast cancer. This chain connects TRBV14 to TRBJ2-3, with a possible D match to TRBD2 (6 bases). Here the CDR3 reads CASSRAGWSTDTQYF. The CDR3 DNA reads as TGTGCCAGCAGCCGGGCGGGATGGAGCACAGATACGCAGTATTTT.